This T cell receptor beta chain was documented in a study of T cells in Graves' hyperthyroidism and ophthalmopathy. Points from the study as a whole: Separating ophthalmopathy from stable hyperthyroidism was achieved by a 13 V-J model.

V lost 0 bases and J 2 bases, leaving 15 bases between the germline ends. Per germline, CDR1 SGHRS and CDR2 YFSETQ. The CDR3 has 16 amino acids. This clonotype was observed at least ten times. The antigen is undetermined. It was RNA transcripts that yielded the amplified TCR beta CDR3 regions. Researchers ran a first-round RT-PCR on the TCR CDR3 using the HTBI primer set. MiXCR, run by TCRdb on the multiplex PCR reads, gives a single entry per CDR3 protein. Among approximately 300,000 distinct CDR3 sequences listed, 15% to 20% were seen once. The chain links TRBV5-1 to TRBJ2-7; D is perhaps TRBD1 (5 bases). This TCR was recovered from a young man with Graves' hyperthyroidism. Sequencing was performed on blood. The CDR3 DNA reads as TGCGCCAGCAGCTTGGGACTTTCAGTAGGGGCCTACGAGCAGTACTTC. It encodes CASSLGLSVGAYEQYF.